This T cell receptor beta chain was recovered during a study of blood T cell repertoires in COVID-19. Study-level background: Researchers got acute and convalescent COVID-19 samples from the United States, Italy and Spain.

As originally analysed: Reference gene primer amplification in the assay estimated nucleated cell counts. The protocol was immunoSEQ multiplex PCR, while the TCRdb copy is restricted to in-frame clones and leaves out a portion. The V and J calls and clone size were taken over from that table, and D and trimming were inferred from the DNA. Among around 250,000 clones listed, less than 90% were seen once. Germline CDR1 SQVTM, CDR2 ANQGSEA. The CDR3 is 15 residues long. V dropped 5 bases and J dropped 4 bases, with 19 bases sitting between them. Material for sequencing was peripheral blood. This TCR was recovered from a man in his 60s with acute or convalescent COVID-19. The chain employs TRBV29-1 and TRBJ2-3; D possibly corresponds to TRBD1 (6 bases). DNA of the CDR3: TGCAGCGTTAGTCAGGGGCACCAAGGGGCAGATACGCAGTATTTT. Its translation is CSVSQGHQGADTQYF.